This T cell receptor (beta chain) was profiled in a study of blood T cell repertoires in COVID-19. Overall study context: The United States, Italy and Spain were the sources of the acute and convalescent COVID-19 samples. PBMCs, B-cell-depleted T cells, or T cells were the source of the cDNA or gDNA that made up the material.

Per the original data handling: The assay estimated nucleated cells by amplifying reference gene primers. Produced via immunoSEQ multiplex PCR; TCRdb's table is partial and in-frame only. V and J calls and clone size are as listed in that table; D and trimming were resolved from the DNA. In the table there are about 86,000 clones, approximately 80% of which are singletons. The TCR was taken from a man between 45 and 60 years old with acute or convalescent COVID-19. The source material was peripheral blood.

DNA of the CDR3: TGCAGTGCTAGTAAGGGGGGGTCGAACACCGGGGAGCTGTTTTTT. As protein: CSASKGGSNTGELFF. This rearrangement joins TRBV20-1 to TRBJ2-2; a possible D gene is TRBD2 (7 bases). The germline CDR1 and CDR2 sequences are DFQATT and SNEGSKA (reference sequence). Trimming took 3 bases from V and 0 from J, leaving 11 bases between them. This CDR3 is 15 amino acids long.